The 9 T cell receptor beta chains in this list originate from one sample, sequenced in a study of T-cell memory formation after mild COVID-19. A single record per CDR3 protein comes from TCRdb applying MiXCR to the 5' RACE reads. The data contain over 350,000 distinct CDR3 sequences, approximately 24% of them singletons. The sequencing sample was made of PBMCs or a T cell subset sorted from them (not recorded which). Source of these receptors: an adult woman who had mild COVID-19 (a few samples of this study predate the infection). Cell type and time point are not known.

The chain has TRBV29-1 and TRBJ1-3; D remains ambiguous. The germline CDR1 and CDR2 sequences are SQVTM and ANQGSEA. V dropped 0 bases and J dropped 9 bases, with 12 bases sitting between them. The CDR3 length is 13 residues. CDR3 residues: CSVEDGLRSTIYF. In DNA form, the CDR3 reads TGCAGCGTTGAAGATGGGCTCCGTTCCACCATATATTTT.

The sample holds many counts of this clonotype. The chain is built from TRBV27 and TRBJ2-5; TRBD1 or TRBD2 may be the D gene (5 bases each). The CDR3 has 14 amino acids. Germline V gene data show CDR1 as MNHEY and CDR2 as SMNVEV (reference sequence). Trimming removed 2 bases at V and 5 bases at J, with 12 bases between. The chain's CDR3 is CASSLGGGDETQYF. The DNA for the CDR3 is TGTGCCAGCAGTTTAGGTGGGGGTGACGAGACCCAGTACTTC.

This clonotype was counted between two and nine times. This chain links TRBV5-6 with TRBJ2-7; 7 bases are a match to TRBD1. This CDR3 has 16 amino acids. Germline-derived CDR1 and CDR2 are SGHDT and YYEEEE. With 0 bases clipped from V and 4 bases from J, the junction kept 10 bases outside the gene matches. CDR3: CASSLGARGIPYEQYF. In DNA, the CDR3 is TGTGCCAGCAGCTTGGGGGCCAGGGGGATCCCGTACGAGCAGTACTTC.

The V and J genes are TRBV6-1 and TRBJ2-7; 10 bases map to TRBD1. V dropped 8 bases and J dropped 3; count of bases not matched to a gene: 7. The CDR3 is made up of 14 amino acids. Germline CDR1 MNHNS, CDR2 SASEGT. Here the CDR3 reads CASHKDRGLYEQYF. CDR3 DNA: TGTGCCAGCCACAAAGACAGGGGGCTCTACGAGCAGTACTTC.

This chain connects TRBV13 to TRBJ2-1; maybe TRBD2 (6 bases). The CDR3 totals 16 residues. V shed 2 bases and J shed 3 bases, with 14 bases lying between them. Per the germline V gene, CDR1 is PRHDT and CDR2 is FYEKMQ (reference sequence). The CDR3 region has the DNA TGTGCCAGCAGCTTAACTAGCCGACCCGGCTACAATGAGCAGTTCTTC. It translates to CASSLTSRPGYNEQFF.

The genes are TRBV7-6 and TRBJ2-5; D is unclear. The germline CDR1 and CDR2 sequences are SGHVS and FNYEAQ. With 3 bases removed from V and 5 bases from J, the gap between germline ends came to 7 bases. The CDR3 spans 12 residues. The CDR3: CASSFLPETQYF. In DNA, the CDR3 is TGTGCCAGCAGCTTCTTGCCGGAGACCCAGTACTTC.

V is TRBV12-3 or TRBV12-4 and J is TRBJ2-5; 12 bases align to TRBD2. The CDR3 sequence is 17 residues long. J lost 2 bases, V lost 3 bases, and 7 bases had no gene match. The CDR3 nucleotides read TGTGCCAGCAGTTTTCAAGGACTAGCGGGGCCTCAAGAGACCCAGTACTTC. Its protein is CASSFQGLAGPQETQYF.

This clonotype was found many times. The chain joins TRBV7-9 to TRBJ1-1; TRBD1 might be the D (6 bases). V gave up 7 bases and J gave up 5 bases, with 23 bases separating them. This CDR3 is 16 amino acids long. Per the germline V gene, CDR1 is SEHNR and CDR2 is FQNEAQ (reference sequence). CDR3 DNA sequence: TGTGCCAGCAACCCGACCCGAGGGGGTGGTAAAACTGAAGCTTTCTTT. Amino acid sequence: CASNPTRGGGKTEAFF.

The V and J genes are TRBV10-2 and TRBJ2-1; the match to TRBD2 covers 7 bases. With V trimmed by 6 bases and J by 0 bases, 5 bases remained unmatched. Looked up from germline, CDR1 is WSHSY and CDR2 is SAAADI. The CDR3 totals 15 residues. The CDR3 nucleotides read TGCGCCAGCAGGGAAAGCGGGGACTCCTACAATGAGCAGTTCTTC. It codes for CASRESGDSYNEQFF.